One and the same sample provided the 32 T cell receptor beta chains below, sequenced in a study of radiotherapy plus CTLA-4 blockade in lung cancer. Sequencing was performed with immunoSEQ multiplex PCR; in TCRdb, only in-frame clones are kept and a portion is missing. The data show 25,000 to 40,000 clones, around 70% seen once. Sequencing used peripheral blood, obtained from a patient treated with radiotherapy plus ipilimumab. The receptors were gathered from a human donor with non-small cell lung cancer who had stable disease on radiotherapy plus ipilimumab.

For this clone: The junction departs from the called germline gene at one end, perhaps through a read error. The chain uses TRBV6-1 and TRBJ2-7, with 11 nucleotides matching TRBD2. This CDR3 region has 13 residues. Germline V gives CDR1 MNHNS, CDR2 SASEGT. The CDR3 DNA follows: TGTGCCAGCAATAGCGGGAGGGCCTACGATCAGTACTTC. Residues: CASNSGRAYDQYF.

The chain combines TRBV5-6 with TRBJ1-2; the D gene is possibly TRBD1 (6 bases). Per the germline V gene, CDR1 is SGHDT and CDR2 is YYEEEE. This CDR3 has 16 amino acids. V was shortened by 3 bases and J by 6 bases, with 21 bases between the two germline ends. Written as DNA, the CDR3 is TGTGCCAGCAGCTCGGCCCTAACTTACAGGGTAAATGGCTACACCTTC. It specifies CASSSALTYRVNGYTF.

In the case of this clone: Other DNA sequences in this sample translate to the same CDR3. CDR3 bases: TGCAGTGCTAGATTCGCAGATACGCAGTATTTT. Translated, it gives CSARFADTQYF. The genes are TRBV20-1 and TRBJ2-3; D not resolved. V lost 2 bases and J lost 4, with 4 bases in between. This CDR3 has 11 amino acids. The germline V gene has CDR1 DFQATT and CDR2 SNEGSKA (reference sequence).

V and J are TRBV5-1 and TRBJ2-5; 13 bases fit TRBD2. The V gene end was trimmed by 3 bases and the J gene end by 5 bases; junction bases not matched to a gene: 4. Germline V CDR1 and CDR2: SGHRS, YFSETQ. CDR3 length: 15 residues. The CDR3 coding sequence is TGCGCCAGCAGCTGGGGACTAGCGGGATATGAGACCCAGTACTTC. It yields the protein CASSWGLAGYETQYF.

The rearrangement links TRBV5-6 to TRBJ1-2; D is perhaps TRBD1 (5 bases). CDR1 and CDR2 (germline): SGHDT, YYEEEE. V dropped 5 bases and J dropped 3 bases, with 14 bases sitting between them. The CDR3 sequence is 14 residues long. CDR3 nucleotide sequence: TGTGCCAGCAGGTTGATTTGGGGGGACTATGGCTACACCTTC. Translation gives CASRLIWGDYGYTF. Filled out from reference TRBV5-6 and TRBJ1-2, the complete variable domain reads DAGVTQSPTHLIKTRGQQVTLRCSPKSGHDTVSWYQQALGQGPQFIFQYYEEEERQRGNFPDRFSGHQFPNYSSELNVNALLLGDSALYLCASRLIWGDYGYTFGSGTRLTVV.

The CDR3 DNA is TGTGCCAGCAGTCGGGCAGAGGAGACCCAGTACTTC. Amino acid sequence: CASSRAEETQYF. The chain couples TRBV6-1 to TRBJ2-5; D unresolved. Trimming cost V 5 bases and J 5 bases, with 9 bases left between them. Germline V gives CDR1 MNHNS, CDR2 SASEGT. CDR3 length equals 12 residues.

V gene TRBV19 combines with J gene TRBJ1-1, with D maybe TRBD1 (5 bases). This CDR3 is built from 14 residues. The germline V and J ends were trimmed by 3 bases and 6 bases, with 14 bases remaining between them. Germline V gene lookup returns CDR1 LNHDA and CDR2 SQIVND (reference sequence). For the CDR3, the DNA is TGTGCCAGTAGTATTTTCGGGGGTTGGTCTGAAGCTTTCTTT. It specifies CASSIFGGWSEAFF. Drawing the rest from reference TRBV19 and TRBJ1-1, the complete variable domain is DGGITQSPKYLFRKEGQNVTLSCEQNLNHDAMYWYRQDPGQGLRLIYYSQIVNDFQKGDIAEGYSVSREKKESFPLTVTSAQKNPTAFYLCASSIFGGWSEAFFGQGTRLTVV.

The chain employs TRBV5-1 and TRBJ2-5; no clear D. The V and J ends lost 0 bases and 0 bases respectively, with 3 bases between them. Germline CDR1 reads SGHRS; CDR2 reads YFSETQ. The CDR3 sequence is 13 residues long. Here the CDR3 reads CASSLAYQETQYF. For the CDR3, the DNA is TGCGCCAGCAGCTTGGCGTACCAAGAGACCCAGTACTTC.

The chain combines TRBV18 with TRBJ2-3; 9 bases are a match to TRBD2. V shed 6 bases, J shed 3 bases, and the junction held 16 bases outside the gene matches. This CDR3 region has 18 residues. The germline gives CDR1 KGHSH, CDR2 LQKENI. CDR3 amino acids: CASSQKTLAGVSTDTQYF. CDR3 nucleotide sequence: TGTGCCAGCTCCCAGAAAACGTTAGCGGGAGTGTCGACAGATACGCAGTATTTT.

This sequence joins TRBV29-1 and TRBJ2-5, with 8 bases lining up with TRBD2. J lost 6 bases, V lost 5 bases, and 11 bases had no gene match. This CDR3 is 14 amino acids long. Germline-derived CDR1 and CDR2 are SQVTM and ANQGSEA. The CDR3 DNA reads TGCAGCGTTTTTGGGACTAGTGTTGGGCAGACCCAGTACTTC. Protein sequence: CSVFGTSVGQTQYF.

V and J are TRBV5-6 and TRBJ2-5; possibly TRBD2 for D (5 bases). CDR1 is SGHDT, CDR2 YYEEEE, per germline. This CDR3 is built from 13 residues. The V end lost 4 bases, the J end lost 5 bases, and 12 bases lay between the germline ends. CDR3 sequence: CASSLVGVETQYF. The CDR3 nucleotides are TGTGCCAGCAGCCTCGTCGGGGTTGAGACCCAGTACTTC.

The chain joins TRBV19 to TRBJ2-3; D call uncertain. The CDR3 has 14 residues. V shed 3 bases and J shed 3 bases, with 10 bases lying between them. Germline lookup yields CDR1 LNHDA and CDR2 SQIVND (reference sequence). The CDR3 region has the DNA TGTGCCAGTAGTATTAATAGTAGGACAGATACGCAGTATTTT. Protein sequence: CASSINSRTDTQYF.

V usage is TRBV4-2 and J usage is TRBJ1-3; TRBD1 aligns across 7 bases. CDR3 length: 17 residues. Germline CDR1 is LGHNA and CDR2 is YNFKEQ. V was clipped by 0 bases and J by 0 bases; unmatched bases: 5. This CDR3 reads CASSQEGWTGSGNTIYF. The CDR3 nucleotides read TGTGCCAGCAGCCAAGAGGGTTGGACAGGCTCTGGAAACACCATATATTTT.

The chain has TRBV7-2 and TRBJ2-7, with a possible D match to TRBD1 (6 bases). Per germline, CDR1 SGHTA and CDR2 FQGNSA. This CDR3 comprises 16 residues. Trimming shortened V by 5 bases and J by 2 bases, and 19 bases separated the two germline ends. The CDR3 sequence is CASSPATTGYTYEQYF. Here the CDR3 DNA reads TGTGCCAGCAGCCCGGCTACGACAGGTTACACCTACGAGCAGTACTTC.

The CDR3 DNA follows: TGTGCCAGCAGTTTTGCTAGCGGGAGGGCCAAAGAGCAGTTCTTC. The encoded protein is CASSFASGRAKEQFF. The chain recombines TRBV28 with TRBJ2-1; TRBD2 matches at 12 bases. V was pared by 3 bases and J by 10 bases, with 7 bases of the junction left unmatched. Germline loops: CDR1 MDHEN, CDR2 SYDVKM. This CDR3 comprises 15 residues. The whole variable domain, filled in from reference TRBV28 and TRBJ2-1, reads DVKVTQSSRYLVKRTGEKVFLECVQDMDHENMFWYRQDPGLGLRLIYFSYDVKMKEKGDIPEGYSVSREKKERFSLILESASTNQTSMYLCASSFASGRAKEQFFGPGTRLTVL.

This rearrangement joins TRBV7-2 to TRBJ2-7; 8 bases agree with TRBD1. J gave up 3 bases and V 5 bases, and 3 bases lay outside the gene matches. The CDR3 is 13 amino acids. Germline CDR1 is SGHTA and CDR2 is FQGNSA. CDR3 DNA: TGTGCCAGCAGCGCAACAGGGGGCTACGAGCAGTACTTC. This translates into CASSATGGYEQYF.

This clone was seen a few times. The rearrangement joins TRBV4-1 to TRBJ2-2; no definite D call. Germline CDR1 and CDR2: MGHRA and YSYEKL. The CDR3 runs to 14 residues. Trimming removed 8 bases at V and 6 bases at J, with 16 bases between. The CDR3 here is CASQAYHEAGELFF. The CDR3 bases are TGCGCCAGCCAAGCTTACCACGAGGCCGGGGAGCTGTTTTTT.

This chain links TRBV11-2 with TRBJ2-1; D is possibly TRBD1 or TRBD2 (5 bases each). Trimming removed 4 bases at V and 1 base at J, with 11 bases between. Germline assignment: CDR1 SGHAT and CDR2 FQNNGV. CDR3 length: 15 amino acids. The CDR3 bases are TGTGCCAGCAGCTACGGGACCTTTTCCTACAATGAGCAGTTCTTC. Its protein is CASSYGTFSYNEQFF.

V usage is TRBV4-2 and J usage is TRBJ2-3, with 9 nucleotides matching TRBD2. The ends lost 0 bases at V and 8 bases at J; junction bases unmatched: 9. Germline V gene lookup returns CDR1 LGHNA and CDR2 YNFKEQ. This CDR3 is built from 16 residues. The CDR3 loop is CASSQDSAGGPATQYF. The DNA for the CDR3 is TGTGCCAGCAGCCAAGATTCGGCGGGAGGGCCGGCTACGCAGTATTTT.

V gene TRBV19 combines with J gene TRBJ1-5, with 8 bases lining up with TRBD1. Germline CDR1 is LNHDA and CDR2 is SQIVND (reference sequence). The CDR3 has 16 amino acids. V dropped 3 bases and J dropped 4; count of bases not matched to a gene: 8. CDR3: CASSIRAGGPNQPQHF. CDR3 coding DNA: TGTGCCAGTAGTATTAGAGCAGGGGGCCCAAATCAGCCCCAGCATTTT.

The rearrangement uses TRBV21-1 and TRBJ2-2; the table names TRBD2, a call not compared with the DNA. TRBV21-1 is a recognized pseudogene. This CDR3 region has 20 residues. The DNA of the CDR3 is TGTGCCAGCAGCAAGTCCTCCAGGATACCCAGCGGGGAGAACACCGGGGAGCTGTTTTTT. This translates into CASSKSSRIPSGENTGELFF.

V usage is TRBV10-2 and J usage is TRBJ1-1, with a weak D call TRBD1 (5 bases). V dropped 6 bases and J dropped 1 base, with 12 bases sitting between them. The CDR3 runs 14 residues. The germline gives CDR1 WSHSY, CDR2 SAAADI. CDR3 amino acids: CASRPQGPNTEAFF. The CDR3 bases are TGCGCCAGCAGGCCCCAGGGACCGAACACTGAAGCTTTCTTT.

J is TRBJ1-5 and V is TRBV7-3, with D unclear. There are 15 residues in the CDR3. CDR1 is SGHTA and CDR2 is FQGTGA in the germline V gene. Trimming took off 5 bases at V and 2 bases at J, with 13 bases between the two ends. The CDR3 region has the DNA TGTGCCAGCAGCCCGAGAGGGAATCGCAATCAGCCCCAGCATTTT. Protein: CASSPRGNRNQPQHF.

V usage is TRBV11-2 and J usage is TRBJ2-7, with TRBD2 matching 9 bases. Germline loops: CDR1 SGHAT, CDR2 FQNNGV. CDR3 length: 15 residues. Losses at the gene ends were 0 bases for V and 13 bases for J; bases not matched to a gene: 13. The CDR3 DNA follows: TGTGCCAGCAGCTTAGATTGGGGACTAGCTACGGGAGCCTACTTC. Its protein product is CASSLDWGLATGAYF.

J is TRBJ2-2 and V is TRBV7-2, with D maybe TRBD1 (5 bases). This CDR3 is 16 amino acids long. Per germline, CDR1 SGHTA and CDR2 FQGNSA. V was trimmed by 1 base and J by 0 bases, leaving 9 bases between them. The chain's CDR3 is CASSLGAGSNTGELFF. The CDR3 region has the DNA TGTGCCAGCAGCTTAGGGGCAGGGTCGAACACCGGGGAGCTGTTTTTT.

The chain couples TRBV18 to TRBJ1-5; D call uncertain. V lost 2 bases, J lost 7 bases, and 9 bases lay in between. The CDR3 length is 13 residues. The germline V gene encodes CDR1 KGHSH and CDR2 LQKENI. This CDR3 reads CASSPDLEQPQHF. CDR3 coding DNA: TGTGCCAGCTCACCAGATTTGGAGCAGCCCCAGCATTTT.

The rearrangement links TRBV27 to TRBJ2-1, with 10 positions matching TRBD1. The V segment lost 1 base and the J segment 6 bases; nucleotides outside the gene matches: 6. Germline V CDR1 and CDR2: MNHEY, SMNVEV (reference sequence). The CDR3 extends over 16 amino acids. The CDR3 DNA is TGTGCCAGCAGTTTATGGGACAGGGGAGGAACCAATGAGCAGTTCTTC. Translating gives CASSLWDRGGTNEQFF.

This clone was seen only a few times. The chain employs TRBV7-9 and TRBJ2-3, with 10 bases that match TRBD2. This CDR3 is built from 19 residues. The V segment lost 5 bases and the J segment 0 bases; nucleotides outside the gene matches: 14. Germline CDR1 is SEHNR and CDR2 is FQNEAQ (reference sequence). CDR3: CASSGRVAGGTSSTDTQYF. The CDR3, as DNA: TGTGCCAGCAGCGGCCGGGTAGCGGGAGGTACTTCTAGCACAGATACGCAGTATTTT.

The chain recombines TRBV5-1 with TRBJ2-1; the D is unclear. This CDR3 has 13 amino acids. V was clipped by 2 bases and J by 6 bases, with 9 bases between them. Germline V gene sequence: CDR1 SGHRS, CDR2 YFSETQ. The chain's CDR3 is CASSLGKRNEQFF. In nucleotides, the CDR3 is TGCGCCAGCAGCTTAGGCAAACGCAATGAGCAGTTCTTC.

This chain connects TRBV29-1 to TRBJ2-7; D not resolved. V was clipped by 5 bases and J by 1 base, with 6 bases between them. The CDR3 length is 11 residues. Germline CDR1 reads SQVTM; CDR2 reads ANQGSEA. The DNA for the CDR3 is TGCAGCGTTCGTAGGTCCTACGAGCAGTACTTC. This gives the protein CSVRRSYEQYF.

This clone was observed once. The rearrangement uses TRBV7-2 and TRBJ1-2; D gene ambiguous. The germline CDR1 and CDR2 sequences are SGHTA and FQGNSA. Trimming removed 5 bases at V and 7 bases at J, with 8 bases between. This CDR3 comprises 11 residues. CDR3 in amino acids: CASSLTVGYTF. DNA for the CDR3: TGTGCCAGCAGCCTAACCGTTGGCTACACCTTC.

The chain is built from TRBV7-2 and TRBJ2-4; TRBD2 matches 8 bases. This CDR3 has 16 amino acids. The V segment lost 6 bases and the J segment 0 bases; nucleotides outside the gene matches: 7. Per the germline V gene, CDR1 is SGHTA and CDR2 is FQGNSA. The CDR3 coding sequence is TGTGCCAGCAGTCAAGCGAGCGGGAGAGCCAAAAACATTCAGTACTTC. Translated: CASSQASGRAKNIQYF.